This section outlines one T cell receptor beta chain sequence together with its context. This sample was included in a study of control samples from healthy donors and cancer patients. Germline values: CDR1 SGHAT, CDR2 FQNNGV. Between the trimmed V and J ends, which lost 3 bases and 6 bases, there was a span of 9 bases. This CDR3 is built from 13 residues. Profiling relied on immunoSEQ multiplex PCR, and the TCRdb table lists in-frame clones only, not all of them. The sample records 150,000 to 200,000 clones, 85% to 95% being singletons. This receptor was identified in a woman between 40 and 50 years old in good health. The chain recombines TRBV11-2 with TRBJ2-1; D gene ambiguous. The sample was blood. For the CDR3, the DNA is TGTGCCAGCAGCTTTTTTGCGTCCAATGAGCAGTTCTTC. This encodes CASSFFASNEQFF. The variable domain in full, with the rest retrieved from reference TRBV11-2 and TRBJ2-1, is EAGVAQSPRYKIIEKRQSVAFWCNPISGHATLYWYQQILGQGPKLLIQFQNNGVVDDSQLPKDRFSAERLKGVDSTLKIQPAKLEDSAVYLCASSFFASNEQFFGPGTRLTVL.